A single sample gave rise to the 29 T cell receptor beta chains below, sequenced in a study of shared clonotypes between healthy human individuals (TCRdb year 2020). The method was the immunoSEQ multiplex PCR assay. TCRdb's version of the immuneACCESS table is confined to in-frame rearrangements and falls short of the full clone set. An unresolved V gene accounts for under half of the shortfall where checked; the remainder is of unknown origin. This sample gives some 2,000,000 clones in total; about 95% of them show up just once. The top ten clones comprise about 1.1% of the sample. CD8 naive samples were CD45RO-negative cells positively selected for CCR7, giving a CD45RA+CCR7+ population that excluded TemRA cells. Input material: naive CD8+ T cells sorted from blood. According to the study, the label for this sample's cell subset or site signals: CD45RA+CCR7+. The source is a man aged 18 to 29 in good health.

This chain connects TRBV4-1 to TRBJ2-2; D might be TRBD2 (6 bases). CDR3 length: 15 amino acids. Trimming stripped 8 bases from V and 3 bases from J, with 16 bases between. Per germline, CDR1 MGHRA and CDR2 YSYEKL. CDR3 protein: CASQMRDSYTGELFF. In DNA form, the CDR3 reads TGCGCCAGCCAGATGCGGGACTCCTACACCGGGGAGCTGTTTTTT.

This CDR3 reads CAWSVVGREAHYEQYF. The CDR3 nucleotides read TGTGCCTGGAGTGTGGTAGGGCGGGAGGCCCACTACGAGCAGTACTTC. The chain has TRBV30 and TRBJ2-7; TRBD2 matches 8 bases. V lost 0 bases, J lost 3 bases, and 10 bases stayed unmatched. CDR3 size: 16 residues. CDR1 and CDR2 from the germline V gene are GTSNPN and SVGIG (reference sequence).

V is TRBV28 and J is TRBJ2-7; D is unresolved. Germline V gene sequence: CDR1 MDHEN, CDR2 SYDVKM. V lost 2 bases and J 2 bases, leaving 13 bases between the germline ends. The length of the CDR3 is 15 residues. CDR3 in DNA: TGTGCCAGCAGTTTAGACGGTAATGGGACCTACGAGCAGTACTTC. This sequence encodes CASSLDGNGTYEQYF.

The rearrangement uses TRBV6-1 and TRBJ1-5; perhaps TRBD1 as D (5 bases). V lost 5 bases and J 1 base, leaving 12 bases between the germline ends. Germline values: CDR1 MNHNS, CDR2 SASEGT. This CDR3 has 15 residues. CDR3 in DNA: TGTGCCAGCAGTTCAGGGCCATACAGCAATCAGCCCCAGCATTTT. Translation: CASSSGPYSNQPQHF.

This rearrangement joins TRBV4-1 to TRBJ2-3, with 8 nucleotides matching TRBD2. V shed 4 bases and J 6 bases; nucleotides not matched to a gene: 24. CDR1 and CDR2 (germline): MGHRA, YSYEKL. The CDR3 length is 20 residues. In nucleotides, the CDR3 is TGCGCCAGCAGCCTGACGCCGGGACACCCCACAAGCGGGGGTGGTGATACGCAGTATTTT. Translating it yields CASSLTPGHPTSGGGDTQYF.

The chain combines TRBV5-4 with TRBJ2-1; D ambiguous. This CDR3 comprises 17 residues. Germline CDR1 is SGHNT and CDR2 is YYREEE (reference sequence). With 0 bases removed from V and 0 bases from J, the gap between germline ends came to 13 bases. The chain's CDR3 is CASSLAGGRSSYNEQFF. In DNA form, the CDR3 reads TGTGCCAGCAGCTTGGCCGGTGGCAGGAGCTCCTACAATGAGCAGTTCTTC.

The chain employs TRBV7-6 and TRBJ2-1; 9 bases agree with TRBD2. The germline V gene encodes CDR1 SGHVS and CDR2 FNYEAQ. CDR3 length equals 15 residues. After removal of 5 bases from V and 3 bases from J, the junction contained 5 bases not matched to a gene. The CDR3 nucleotides read TGTGCCAGCAGCCCAATAGCGGGAGTCTACAATGAGCAGTTCTTC. Its translation: CASSPIAGVYNEQFF.

The J gene is TRBJ2-7, the V gene TRBV10-3; D is unclear. Germline assignment: CDR1 ENHRY and CDR2 SYGVKD. The CDR3 totals 15 residues. V lost 2 bases and J 0 bases, leaving 11 bases between the germline ends. CDR3 in DNA: TGTGCCATCAGTGAGATTTCGGAGAGCTCCTACGAGCAGTACTTC. Translating it yields CAISEISESSYEQYF.

The gene calls are TRBV19 and TRBJ1-4; 7 bases match TRBD1. There are 13 residues in the CDR3. Unmatched junction bases numbered 5, after V lost 9 bases and J lost 4 bases. The germline CDR1 and CDR2 sequences are LNHDA and SQIVND (reference sequence). The CDR3 coding sequence is TGTGCCAGCCAGGGGGAGGTTAATGAAAAACTGTTTTTT. Amino acids: CASQGEVNEKLFF.

This clone was observed once. This sequence joins TRBV6-6 and TRBJ2-2, with D uncertain. The CDR3 runs to 13 residues. Germline V CDR1 and CDR2: MNHNY, SVGAGI (reference sequence). V was cut by 0 bases and J by 5 bases, with 4 bases left in between. The CDR3 nucleotides are TGTGCCAGCAGTTACTCGACAACCGGGGAGCTGTTTTTT. Amino acid sequence: CASSYSTTGELFF.

CDR3 loop: CASSLRLPYIEGTDTQYF. CDR3 coding DNA: TGTGCCAGCAGCTTAAGACTCCCCTATATCGAGGGAACAGATACGCAGTATTTT. The chain combines TRBV7-2 with TRBJ2-3; maybe TRBD2 (5 bases). This CDR3 comprises 18 residues. Germline V gives CDR1 SGHTA, CDR2 FQGNSA. The V end lost 2 bases, the J end lost 3 bases, and 21 bases lay between the germline ends.

The chain carries TRBV19 and TRBJ2-7; D call uncertain. This CDR3 is 13 amino acids long. Trimming stripped 4 bases from V and 4 bases from J, with 11 bases between. Germline V gene data show CDR1 as LNHDA and CDR2 as SQIVND (reference sequence). Here the CDR3 reads CASSTSPEYEQYF. In DNA form, the CDR3 reads TGTGCCAGTAGTACCTCACCAGAATACGAGCAGTACTTC. Variable domain in full (rest from reference TRBV19 and TRBJ2-7): DGGITQSPKYLFRKEGQNVTLSCEQNLNHDAMYWYRQDPGQGLRLIYYSQIVNDFQKGDIAEGYSVSREKKESFPLTVTSAQKNPTAFYLCASSTSPEYEQYFGPGTRLTVT.

A remark on this clone: This sample includes further DNA sequences coding for the same CDR3. This chain uses TRBV27 with TRBJ1-5; 7 bases align to TRBD1. The CDR3 totals 14 residues. CDR1 is MNHEY and CDR2 is SMNVEV in the germline V gene (reference sequence). Germline trimming cut 6 bases from V and 4 bases from J; bases unmatched to any gene: 6. The CDR3 DNA is TGTGCCAGCAGCCGACAGGGCATAAATCAGCCCCAGCATTTT. Its protein is CASSRQGINQPQHF.

The chain joins TRBV6-5 to TRBJ2-3; no definite D call. Trimming removed 0 bases at V and 6 bases at J, with 7 bases between. The germline V gene has CDR1 MNHEY and CDR2 SVGAGI. The CDR3 extends over 13 amino acids. CDR3 in amino acids: CASSYSNWDTQYF. In nucleotides, the CDR3 is TGTGCCAGCAGTTACTCGAATTGGGATACGCAGTATTTT.

CDR3 in DNA: TGTGCCAGCAGTTTACAGGGGAACGATCAGCCCCAGCATTTT. Translated, it gives CASSLQGNDQPQHF. The chain employs TRBV27 and TRBJ1-5; TRBD1 might be the D (6 bases). This CDR3 is 14 amino acids long. CDR1 and CDR2 (germline): MNHEY, SMNVEV (reference sequence). The germline V and J ends were trimmed by 2 bases and 5 bases, with 10 bases remaining between them.

This chain joins TRBV2 and TRBJ1-4; maybe TRBD1 (5 bases). V was cut by 8 bases and J by 8 bases, with 9 bases left in between. In germline, CDR1 is SNHLY, CDR2 FYNNEI. This CDR3 has 11 amino acids. The CDR3 protein is CASSYREKLFF. Written as DNA, the CDR3 is TGTGCCAGCTCTTACAGGGAAAAACTGTTTTTT.

On this clone itself: The sample has other DNA sequences that encode this CDR3 too. The rearrangement uses TRBV7-9 and TRBJ2-1, with TRBD1 identical over 8 bases. This CDR3 has 15 amino acids. Germline V gene lookup returns CDR1 SEHNR and CDR2 FQNEAQ (reference sequence). With 1 base clipped from V and 7 bases from J, the junction kept 6 bases outside the gene matches. The CDR3: CASSLGQGALNEQFF. The CDR3 DNA follows: TGTGCCAGCAGCTTAGGGCAGGGGGCGCTTAATGAGCAGTTCTTC.

This rearrangement joins TRBV6-4 to TRBJ2-7; D perhaps matches TRBD1 (6 bases). Germline values: CDR1 MRHNA, CDR2 SNTAGT. The V end was cut by 6 bases, the J end by 1 base, with 10 bases between. This CDR3 spans 13 amino acids. The CDR3 loop reads CASSLTGSYEQYF. In DNA, the CDR3 is TGTGCCAGCAGCCTGACAGGTTCCTACGAGCAGTACTTC.

The rearrangement uses TRBV4-1 and TRBJ2-7, with 8 bases fitting TRBD2. The germline CDR1 and CDR2 sequences are MGHRA and YSYEKL. The junction had 7 bases not matched to a gene; V was cut back by 3 bases and J by 3 bases. This CDR3 contains 15 residues. The CDR3 region has the DNA TGCGCCAGCAGCCACCTCCGGGGGGGTAACTACGAGCAGTACTTC. This translates into CASSHLRGGNYEQYF.

The rearrangement joins TRBV18 to TRBJ2-7, with D tentatively TRBD2 (6 bases). V lost 0 bases and J 5 bases, leaving 11 bases between the germline ends. The CDR3 sequence is 14 residues long. Germline CDR1 KGHSH, CDR2 LQKENI. The CDR3 sequence: CASSPPGGANEQYF. CDR3 bases: TGTGCCAGCTCACCACCGGGGGGTGCGAACGAGCAGTACTTC.

The chain is built from TRBV28 and TRBJ2-3, with 8 bases identical to TRBD2. The CDR3 is 16 residues long. V was clipped by 2 bases and J by 3 bases; unmatched bases: 7. The germline V gene has CDR1 MDHEN and CDR2 SYDVKM. CDR3 amino acids: CASSLRSGGGTDTQYF. The DNA for the CDR3 is TGTGCCAGCAGTTTACGGTCCGGCGGGGGGACAGATACGCAGTATTTT.

This clone was observed a single time. V is TRBV28 and J is TRBJ1-6; D ambiguous. Germline V gene data show CDR1 as MDHEN and CDR2 as SYDVKM. V gave up 10 bases and J gave up 10 bases, with 8 bases separating them. The CDR3 runs to 10 residues. CDR3 sequence: CATLGSPLHF. In nucleotides, the CDR3 is TGTGCCACACTAGGGTCACCCCTCCACTTT. The whole variable domain, filled in from reference TRBV28 and TRBJ1-6, reads DVKVTQSSRYLVKRTGEKVFLECVQDMDHENMFWYRQDPGLGLRLIYFSYDVKMKEKGDIPEGYSVSREKKERFSLILESASTNQTSMYLCATLGSPLHFGNGTRLTVT.

The chain combines TRBV5-6 with TRBJ1-1; 7 nucleotides line up with TRBD1. Germline values: CDR1 SGHDT, CDR2 YYEEEE. The junction had 4 bases not matched to a gene; V was cut back by 0 bases and J by 5 bases. This CDR3 contains 14 residues. The CDR3 region is CASSLVWDRTEAFF. CDR3 nucleotides: TGTGCCAGCAGCTTGGTGTGGGACAGAACTGAAGCTTTCTTT. Full variable domain (outside the CDR3, taken from reference TRBV5-6 and TRBJ1-1): DAGVTQSPTHLIKTRGQQVTLRCSPKSGHDTVSWYQQALGQGPQFIFQYYEEEERQRGNFPDRFSGHQFPNYSSELNVNALLLGDSALYLCASSLVWDRTEAFFGQGTRLTVV.

V and J are TRBV5-6 and TRBJ2-2, with 9 bases lining up with TRBD2. CDR1 SGHDT and CDR2 YYEEEE come from the germline V gene. The CDR3 sequence is 15 residues long. V lost 0 bases and J lost 7; bases outside the gene matches: 4. The CDR3 reads CASSLATSGFGELFF. CDR3 in DNA: TGTGCCAGCAGCTTGGCAACTAGCGGGTTCGGGGAGCTGTTTTTT.

The rearrangement links TRBV9 to TRBJ1-2, with a possible D match to TRBD1 (5 bases). Trimming shortened V by 4 bases and J by 1 base, and 14 bases separated the two germline ends. CDR1 is SGDLS and CDR2 is YYNGEE in the germline V gene. The CDR3 extends over 15 amino acids. CDR3 in DNA: TGTGCCAGCAGCCCAGAAGGACACAGTAACTATGGCTACACCTTC. Translated, it gives CASSPEGHSNYGYTF.

The V gene is TRBV2, the J gene TRBJ2-7, with 10 bases fitting TRBD2. CDR1 and CDR2 (germline): SNHLY, FYNNEI. V shed 3 bases and J 2 bases; nucleotides not matched to a gene: 10. There are 17 residues in the CDR3. The chain's CDR3 is CASSDRGLAALTYEQYF. The CDR3 coding sequence is TGTGCCAGCAGTGATAGAGGACTAGCGGCCCTCACCTACGAGCAGTACTTC.

This clone was found once. The chain is built from TRBV19 and TRBJ2-7; 8 bases agree with TRBD1. Germline CDR1 is LNHDA and CDR2 is SQIVND (reference sequence). CDR3 length equals 14 residues. V was pared by 1 base and J by 5 bases, with 4 bases of the junction left unmatched. The CDR3 nucleotides read TGTGCCAGTAGTATAGGACAGGGGCGAGACGAGCAGTACTTC. Its translation: CASSIGQGRDEQYF.

The chain recombines TRBV7-6 with TRBJ2-2, with D perhaps matching TRBD1 (8 bases). CDR1 and CDR2 from the germline V gene are SGHVS and FNYEAQ. The germline V and J ends were trimmed by 5 bases and 3 bases, with 16 bases remaining between them. CDR3 length equals 16 residues. The CDR3 region is CASSPRTGRDTGELFF. CDR3 DNA sequence: TGTGCCAGCAGCCCCCGGACAGGGAGGGACACCGGGGAGCTGTTTTTT.

The chain joins TRBV7-2 to TRBJ2-3; 7 nucleotides agree with TRBD2. The CDR3 sequence is 16 residues long. J was trimmed by 0 bases and V by 3 bases; bases with no gene match: 6. Germline-derived CDR1 and CDR2 are SGHTA and FQGNSA. The CDR3 DNA sequence: TGTGCCAGCAGCTTGTTACCAGCGGGAAGCACAGATACGCAGTATTTT. This translates into CASSLLPAGSTDTQYF. Full variable domain (rest looked up from reference TRBV7-2 and TRBJ2-3): GAGVSQSPSNKVTEKGKDVELRCDPISGHTALYWYRQSLGQGLEFLIYFQGNSAPDKSGLPSDRFSAERTGGSVSTLTIQRTQQEDSAVYLCASSLLPAGSTDTQYFGPGTRLTVL.